This TCR beta chain appears in the sequencing data of a study of beta chain features in type 1 diabetes. Across the study: All samples together contributed 100 million to 120 million sorted cells for examination. Study conclusions and caveats: Naive, central memory and regulatory TCRB repertoires appeared more similar among patients than healthy donors. All four CD4+ subsets of Type 1 diabetes patients contained TCRB CDR3s that were moderately but significantly shorter.

Investigators reverse transcribed all isolated RNA, so they sequenced expressed TCRB transcripts. Sequenced by immunoSEQ multiplex PCR; TCRdb stores in-frame clones only, minus some. The table shows about 140,000 clones, with roughly 10% occurring only once. CD45RO/CCR7/CD25/CD127/CD95/CD27 sorting isolated CD4+ naive, central memory, regulatory and stem cell-like memory cells. Germline CDR1 is SGHRS and CDR2 is YFSETQ. The CDR3 sequence is 15 residues long. Trimming cost V 1 base and J 9 bases, with 14 bases left between them. This clone was detected only a few times. Its antigen is not known. This TCR came from a woman in her thirties or forties in good health. The chain couples TRBV5-1 to TRBJ1-6, with no clear D. Source material: central memory CD4+ T cells from blood. DNA of the CDR3: TGCGCCAGCAGCTTGAACGCGGATCCCGGTTCACCCCTCCACTTT. Encoded protein: CASSLNADPGSPLHF.